Presented here are 9 T cell receptor beta chains from one specimen sequenced in a study of PD-1 blockade in classical Hodgkin lymphoma. With no exception, relapse followed autologous stem cell transplantation in all patients, and brentuximab vedotin exposure varied. Method: immunoSEQ multiplex PCR; TCRdb's copy keeps in-frame clones and lacks some. The sample records about 23,000 clones, roughly two thirds being singletons. Specimen: peripheral blood mononuclear cells (PBMCs), collected at baseline. Every receptor here comes from a human donor with classical Hodgkin lymphoma.

V is TRBV27 and J is TRBJ1-1, with D possibly matching TRBD1 (5 bases). Per the germline V gene, CDR1 is MNHEY and CDR2 is SMNVEV (reference sequence). The ends were cut back, 4 bases at V and 4 bases at J, with 10 bases in the middle. The CDR3 length is 13 residues. CDR3 residues: CASSSSTATEAFF. The CDR3 nucleotides read TGTGCCAGCAGTTCATCGACAGCCACTGAAGCTTTCTTT.

J is TRBJ1-1 and V is TRBV6-6, with D possibly TRBD1 on 5 matching bases. The CDR3 spans 16 residues. V was pared by 6 bases and J by 1 base, with 18 bases between. Germline V gene sequence: CDR1 MNHNY, CDR2 SVGAGI (reference sequence). CDR3 sequence: CASRIEGSSPNTEAFF. DNA of the CDR3: TGTGCCAGCAGGATCGAGGGGAGCTCTCCGAACACTGAAGCTTTCTTT.

CDR3 sequence reads: CASSVGGRNTEAFF. The CDR3 coding sequence is TGTGCCAGCAGTGTCGGGGGGCGTAACACTGAAGCTTTCTTT. V and J are TRBV25-1 and TRBJ1-1, with D maybe TRBD1 (6 bases). The V gene lost 4 bases and the J gene lost 2 bases, with 11 bases spanning the gap. Germline CDR1 reads MGHDK; CDR2 reads SYGVNS. The CDR3 covers 14 residues.

J is TRBJ1-2 and V is TRBV7-2, with TRBD1 identical over 7 bases. Trimming removed 5 bases from V and 4 bases from J; junction bases left unmatched: 4. Looked up from germline, CDR1 is SGHTA and CDR2 is FQGNSA. CDR3 length: 13 residues. The DNA for the CDR3 is TGTGCCAGCAGCCCAGGGGGGTCCTATGGCTACACCTTC. Residues: CASSPGGSYGYTF. Full variable domain (missing parts from reference TRBV7-2 and TRBJ1-2): GAGVSQSPSNKVTEKGKDVELRCDPISGHTALYWYRQSLGQGLEFLIYFQGNSAPDKSGLPSDRFSAERTGGSVSTLTIQRTQQEDSAVYLCASSPGGSYGYTFGSGTRLTVV.

V gene TRBV18 combines with J gene TRBJ2-7; TRBD1 matches 7 bases. Germline CDR1 and CDR2: KGHSH and LQKENI. The CDR3 contains 14 residues. The trim removed 3 bases at V and 2 bases at J, leaving 4 bases unmatched. The CDR3 DNA sequence: TGTGCCAGCTCACCCGGGCAGGGGGCCTACGAGCAGTACGTC. This translates into CASSPGQGAYEQYV.

This clone was found a few times. The chain uses TRBV7-8 and TRBJ1-1; maybe TRBD1 (5 bases). V shed 5 bases and J shed 3 bases, with 16 bases lying between them. The germline gives CDR1 SGHVS, CDR2 FQNEAQ. The CDR3 is 15 residues long. The CDR3 region is CASSPRDRVDTEAFF. Written as DNA, the CDR3 is TGTGCCAGCAGCCCCCGGGACCGGGTCGACACTGAAGCTTTCTTT.

The genes are TRBV19 and TRBJ1-2; 9 bases match TRBD1. This CDR3 contains 13 residues. The germline CDR1 and CDR2 sequences are LNHDA and SQIVND (reference sequence). J gave up 8 bases and V 5 bases, and 6 bases lay outside the gene matches. The CDR3 spells CASSDRGGDGYTF. The CDR3, as DNA: TGTGCCAGTAGTGACAGGGGGGGAGACGGCTACACCTTC.

The chain carries TRBV28 and TRBJ1-1, with TRBD1 matching 10 bases. This CDR3 has 16 residues. The trim removed 6 bases at V and 1 base at J, leaving 8 bases unmatched. Germline lookup yields CDR1 MDHEN and CDR2 SYDVKM. The CDR3 region is CASSPRTGGPNTEAFF. The DNA of the CDR3 is TGTGCCAGCAGCCCTCGGACAGGGGGTCCGAACACTGAAGCTTTCTTT.

The V gene is TRBV28, the J gene TRBJ2-2, with D perhaps matching TRBD1 (6 bases). V shed 7 bases and J shed 0 bases, with 9 bases lying between them. The CDR3 extends over 14 amino acids. CDR1 and CDR2 from the germline V gene are MDHEN and SYDVKM. The CDR3 region is CASKGTTNTGELFF. The CDR3 nucleotides are TGTGCCAGCAAAGGGACAACGAACACCGGGGAGCTGTTTTTT.